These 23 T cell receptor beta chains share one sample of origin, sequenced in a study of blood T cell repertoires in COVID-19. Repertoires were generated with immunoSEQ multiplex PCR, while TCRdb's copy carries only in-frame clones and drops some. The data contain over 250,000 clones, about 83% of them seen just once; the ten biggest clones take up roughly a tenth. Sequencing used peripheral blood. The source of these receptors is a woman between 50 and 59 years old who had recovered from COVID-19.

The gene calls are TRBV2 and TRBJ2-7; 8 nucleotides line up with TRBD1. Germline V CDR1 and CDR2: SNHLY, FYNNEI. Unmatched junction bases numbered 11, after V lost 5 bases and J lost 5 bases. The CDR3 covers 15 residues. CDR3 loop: CASSLTGTGGHEQYF. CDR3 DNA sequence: TGTGCCAGCAGTCTAACCGGGACAGGCGGCCACGAGCAGTACTTC.

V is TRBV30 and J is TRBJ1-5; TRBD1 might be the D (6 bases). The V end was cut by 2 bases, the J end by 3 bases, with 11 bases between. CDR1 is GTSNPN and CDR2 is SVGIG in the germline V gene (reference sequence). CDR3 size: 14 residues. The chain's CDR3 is CAWSSTGLNQPQHF. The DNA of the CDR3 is TGTGCCTGGAGTTCGACAGGACTCAATCAGCCCCAGCATTTT.

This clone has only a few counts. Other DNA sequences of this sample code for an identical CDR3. Here the CDR3 reads CASSSGGSNQPQHF. The CDR3 bases are TGTGCCAGCAGTTCAGGAGGCAGCAATCAGCCCCAGCATTTT. The chain is built from TRBV28 and TRBJ1-5; D unresolved. Trimming cost V 4 bases and J 1 base, with 8 bases left between them. CDR1 is MDHEN and CDR2 is SYDVKM in the germline V gene. The CDR3 runs 14 residues.

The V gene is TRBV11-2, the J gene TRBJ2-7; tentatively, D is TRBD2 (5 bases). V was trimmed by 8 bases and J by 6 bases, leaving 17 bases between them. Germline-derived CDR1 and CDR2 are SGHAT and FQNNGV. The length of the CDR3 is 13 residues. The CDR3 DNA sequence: TGTGCCAGCGCCGGATATACTAGAGGCGAGCAGTACTTC. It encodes CASAGYTRGEQYF.

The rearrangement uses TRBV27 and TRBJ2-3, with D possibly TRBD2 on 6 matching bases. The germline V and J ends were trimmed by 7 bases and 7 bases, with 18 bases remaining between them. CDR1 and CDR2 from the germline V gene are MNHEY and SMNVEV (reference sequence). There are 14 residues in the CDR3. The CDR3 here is CASKPTGTPNTQYF. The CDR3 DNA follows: TGTGCCAGCAAACCCACCGGGACTCCAAATACGCAGTATTTT.

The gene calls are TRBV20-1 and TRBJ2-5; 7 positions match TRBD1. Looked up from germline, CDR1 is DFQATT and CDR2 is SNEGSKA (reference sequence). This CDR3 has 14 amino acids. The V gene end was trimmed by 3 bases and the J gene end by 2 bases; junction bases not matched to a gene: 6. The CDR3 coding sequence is TGCAGTGCTAGTAGGGGACAGCTTCAAGAGACCCAGTACTTC. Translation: CSASRGQLQETQYF.

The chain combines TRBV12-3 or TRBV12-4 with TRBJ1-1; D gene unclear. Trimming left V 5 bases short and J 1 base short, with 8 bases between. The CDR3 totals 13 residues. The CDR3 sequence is CASSIARNTEAFF. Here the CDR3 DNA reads TGTGCCAGCAGTATTGCTAGGAACACTGAAGCTTTCTTT.

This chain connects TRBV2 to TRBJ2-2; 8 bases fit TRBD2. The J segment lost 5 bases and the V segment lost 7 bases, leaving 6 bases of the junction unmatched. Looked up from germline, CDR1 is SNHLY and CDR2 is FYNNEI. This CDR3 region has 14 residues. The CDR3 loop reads CASNPGGDTGELFF. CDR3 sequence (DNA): TGTGCCAGCAACCCCGGGGGGGATACCGGGGAGCTGTTTTTT.

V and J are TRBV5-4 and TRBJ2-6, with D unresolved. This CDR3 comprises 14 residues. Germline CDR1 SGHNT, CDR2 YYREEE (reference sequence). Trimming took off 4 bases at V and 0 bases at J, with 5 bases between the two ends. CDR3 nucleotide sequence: TGTGCCAGCAGCCGGTCCTCTGGGGCCAACGTCCTGACTTTC. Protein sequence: CASSRSSGANVLTF.

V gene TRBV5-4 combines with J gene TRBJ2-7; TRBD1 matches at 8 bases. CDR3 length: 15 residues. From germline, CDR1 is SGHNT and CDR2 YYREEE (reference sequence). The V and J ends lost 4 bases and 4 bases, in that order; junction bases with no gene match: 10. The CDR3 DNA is TGTGCCAGCAGCCCCGCGGCAGGGGGCGTTTACGAGCAGTACTTC. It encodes CASSPAAGGVYEQYF.

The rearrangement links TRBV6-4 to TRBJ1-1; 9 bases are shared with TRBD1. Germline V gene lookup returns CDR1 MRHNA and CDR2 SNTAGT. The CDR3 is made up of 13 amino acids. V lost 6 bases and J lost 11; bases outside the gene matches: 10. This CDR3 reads CASRSDGDREAFF. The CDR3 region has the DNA TGTGCCAGCAGGTCGGACGGGGACAGGGAGGCTTTCTTT.

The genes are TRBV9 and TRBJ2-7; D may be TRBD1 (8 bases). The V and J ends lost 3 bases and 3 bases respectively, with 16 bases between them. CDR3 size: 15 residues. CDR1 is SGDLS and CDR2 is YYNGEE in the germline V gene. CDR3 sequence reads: CASSEGGTGLYEQYF. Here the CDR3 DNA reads TGTGCCAGCAGCGAGGGGGGGACAGGACTCTACGAGCAGTACTTC. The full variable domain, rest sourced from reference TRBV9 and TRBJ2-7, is DSGVTQTPKHLITATGQRVTLRCSPRSGDLSVYWYQQSLDQGLQFLIQYYNGEERAKGNILERFSAQQFPDLHSELNLSSLELGDSALYFCASSEGGTGLYEQYFGPGTRLTVT.

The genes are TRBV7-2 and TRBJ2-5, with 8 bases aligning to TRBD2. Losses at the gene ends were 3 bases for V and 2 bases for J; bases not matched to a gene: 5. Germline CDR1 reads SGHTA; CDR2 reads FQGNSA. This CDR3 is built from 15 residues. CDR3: CASSFTSGVQETQYF. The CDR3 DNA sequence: TGTGCCAGCAGCTTTACTAGCGGAGTTCAAGAGACCCAGTACTTC.

CDR3 region: CASSERQSNQPQHF. In nucleotides, the CDR3 is TGTGCCAGCAGCGAGCGACAGAGCAATCAGCCCCAGCATTTT. The rearrangement uses TRBV7-2 and TRBJ1-5; tentative D call: TRBD1 (5 bases). The CDR3 spans 14 residues. V was trimmed by 5 bases and J by 1 base, leaving 9 bases between them. Per germline, CDR1 SGHTA and CDR2 FQGNSA.

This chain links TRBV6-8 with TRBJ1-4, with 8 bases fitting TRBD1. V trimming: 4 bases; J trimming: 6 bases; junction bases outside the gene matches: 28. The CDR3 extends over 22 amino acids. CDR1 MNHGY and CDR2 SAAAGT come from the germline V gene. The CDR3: CASSFLTPLHSDRGQPYEKLFF. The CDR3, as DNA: TGTGCCAGCAGTTTCCTAACCCCCTTACATAGCGACAGGGGACAACCTTATGAAAAACTGTTTTTT.

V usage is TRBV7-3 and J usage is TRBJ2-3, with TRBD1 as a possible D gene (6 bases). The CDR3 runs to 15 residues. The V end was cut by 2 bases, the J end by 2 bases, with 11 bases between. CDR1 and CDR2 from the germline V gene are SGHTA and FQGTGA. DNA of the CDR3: TGTGCCAGCAGCTTAGGACAGTCCTTCACAGATACGCAGTATTTT. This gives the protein CASSLGQSFTDTQYF.

Written as DNA, the CDR3 is TGTGCCAGCAGCTTGAGCCAGGCCTATGGGCCCCAGCATTTT. Amino acids: CASSLSQAYGPQHF. The chain employs TRBV7-8 and TRBJ1-5; no firm D call. The CDR3 covers 14 residues. Germline V gene sequence: CDR1 SGHVS, CDR2 FQNEAQ. Deletions cut 3 bases from V and 9 bases from J, with 15 bases between.

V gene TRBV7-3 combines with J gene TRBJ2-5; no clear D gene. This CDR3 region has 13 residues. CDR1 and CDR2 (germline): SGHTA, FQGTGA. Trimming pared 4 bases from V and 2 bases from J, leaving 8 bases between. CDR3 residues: CASSSAAQETQYF. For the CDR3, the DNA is TGTGCCAGCAGCTCCGCGGCTCAAGAGACCCAGTACTTC.

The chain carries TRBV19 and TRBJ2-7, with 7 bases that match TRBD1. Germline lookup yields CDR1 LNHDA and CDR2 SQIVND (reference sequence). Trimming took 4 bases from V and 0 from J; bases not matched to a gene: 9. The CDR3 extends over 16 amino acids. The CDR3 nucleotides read TGTGCCAGTAGTAGGTACGGGACAGAGCCCTCCTACGAGCAGTACTTC. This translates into CASSRYGTEPSYEQYF.

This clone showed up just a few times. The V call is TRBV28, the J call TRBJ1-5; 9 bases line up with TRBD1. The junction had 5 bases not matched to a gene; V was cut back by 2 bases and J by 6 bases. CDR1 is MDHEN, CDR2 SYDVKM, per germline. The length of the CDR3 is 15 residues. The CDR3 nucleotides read TGTGCCAGCAGTTTAGACAGGGGGGCTAGTCAGCCCCAGCATTTT. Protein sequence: CASSLDRGASQPQHF.

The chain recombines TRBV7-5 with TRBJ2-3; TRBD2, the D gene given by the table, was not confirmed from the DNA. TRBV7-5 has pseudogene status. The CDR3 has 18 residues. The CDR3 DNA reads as TGTGTCAGAAGCTTAGCGACTAGCGGGGGTTTCATGGGGGATACGCAGTATTTT. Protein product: CVRSLATSGGFMGDTQYF.

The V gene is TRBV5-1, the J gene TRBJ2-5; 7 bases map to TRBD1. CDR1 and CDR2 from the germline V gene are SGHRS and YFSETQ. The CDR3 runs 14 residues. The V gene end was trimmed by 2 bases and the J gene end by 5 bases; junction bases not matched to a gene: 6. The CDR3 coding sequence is TGCGCCAGCAGCTTTAACAGGGGCGGGGAGACCCAGTACTTC. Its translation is CASSFNRGGETQYF. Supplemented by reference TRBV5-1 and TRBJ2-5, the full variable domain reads KAGVTQTPRYLIKTRGQQVTLSCSPISGHRSVSWYQQTPGQGLQFLFEYFSETQRNKGNFPGRFSGRQFSNSRSEMNVSTLELGDSALYLCASSFNRGGETQYFGPGTRLLVL.

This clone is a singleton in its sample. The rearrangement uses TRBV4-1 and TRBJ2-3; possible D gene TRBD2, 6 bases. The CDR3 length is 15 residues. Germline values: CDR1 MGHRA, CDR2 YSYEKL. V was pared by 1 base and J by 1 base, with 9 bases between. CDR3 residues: CASSQALARTDTQYF. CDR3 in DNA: TGCGCCAGCAGCCAAGCCCTAGCGCGCACAGATACGCAGTATTTT.